This TCR beta chain was found in a study of OX40 agonist ivuxolimab in advanced cancers. Study summary: Of the participants, around 43% had some prior anti-PD-1, anti-PD-L1 or anti-CTLA-4 therapy, which was allowed.

The CDR3 loop spans 14 amino acids. V was pared by 5 bases and J by 6 bases, with 13 bases between. Germline CDR1 and CDR2: MNHNY and SVGAGI (reference sequence). Sequencing used immunoSEQ multiplex PCR; TCRdb keeps in-frame clones, though not all of them. The sample has about 96,000 clones, about four fifths seen once. This TCR was recovered from an adult with an advanced solid tumor such as melanoma, head and neck, liver or kidney cancer. The rearrangement joins TRBV6-6 to TRBJ2-2, with D maybe TRBD1 (5 bases). This specimen was CD4+ or CD8+ T cells sorted from blood, taken in a trial of the OX40 agonist ivuxolimab. The CDR3 coding sequence is TGTGCCAGCAGTCCCAGGGCAGGGTCCGGGGAGCTGTTTTTT. Translated, it gives CASSPRAGSGELFF.